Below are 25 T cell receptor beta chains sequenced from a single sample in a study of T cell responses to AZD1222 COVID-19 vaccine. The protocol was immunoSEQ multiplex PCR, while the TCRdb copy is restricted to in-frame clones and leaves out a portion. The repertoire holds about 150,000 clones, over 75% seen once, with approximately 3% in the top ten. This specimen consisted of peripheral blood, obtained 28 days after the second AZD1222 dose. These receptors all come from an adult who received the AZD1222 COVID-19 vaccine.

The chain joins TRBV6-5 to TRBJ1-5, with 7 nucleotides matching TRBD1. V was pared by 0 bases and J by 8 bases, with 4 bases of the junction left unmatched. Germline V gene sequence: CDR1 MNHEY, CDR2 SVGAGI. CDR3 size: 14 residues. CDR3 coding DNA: TGTGCCAGCAGTTACTCGGGACAGTCGGAGCCCCAGCATTTT. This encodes CASSYSGQSEPQHF.

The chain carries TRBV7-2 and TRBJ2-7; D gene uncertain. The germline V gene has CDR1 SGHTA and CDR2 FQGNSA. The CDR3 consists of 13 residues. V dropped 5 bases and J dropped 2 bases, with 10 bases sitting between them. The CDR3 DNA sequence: TGTGCCAGCAGCCTCCCCCGCCCCTACGAGCAGTACTTC. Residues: CASSLPRPYEQYF.

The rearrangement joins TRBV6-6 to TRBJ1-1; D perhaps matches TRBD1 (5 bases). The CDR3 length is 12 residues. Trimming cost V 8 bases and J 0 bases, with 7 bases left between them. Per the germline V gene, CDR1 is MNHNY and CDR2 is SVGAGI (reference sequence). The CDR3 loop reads CASRQLNTEAFF. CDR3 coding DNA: TGTGCCAGCCGACAGCTGAACACTGAAGCTTTCTTT.

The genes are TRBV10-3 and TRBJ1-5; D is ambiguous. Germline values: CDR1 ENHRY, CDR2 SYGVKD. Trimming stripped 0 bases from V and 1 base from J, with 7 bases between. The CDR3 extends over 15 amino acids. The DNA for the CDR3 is TGTGCCATCAGTGAGTCGGGTGAAAGCAATCAGCCCCAGCATTTT. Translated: CAISESGESNQPQHF.

DNA of the CDR3: TGTGCCAGCAGCCAGGAACTGACAGCCTCGAACACCGGGGAGCTGTTTTTT. This sequence encodes CASSQELTASNTGELFF. The chain employs TRBV4-2 and TRBJ2-2; D may be TRBD1 (5 bases). V gave up 3 bases and J gave up 0 bases, with 14 bases separating them. The germline CDR1 and CDR2 sequences are LGHNA and YNFKEQ. The length of the CDR3 is 17 residues.

CDR3 loop: CASSLSGGAETQYF. The CDR3 bases are TGTGCCAGCAGTTTGTCCGGGGGGGCTGAGACCCAGTACTTC. V is TRBV27 and J is TRBJ2-5; 8 positions agree with TRBD2. V trimming: 3 bases; J trimming: 5 bases; junction bases outside the gene matches: 5. There are 14 residues in the CDR3. Germline-derived CDR1 and CDR2 are MNHEY and SMNVEV (reference sequence).

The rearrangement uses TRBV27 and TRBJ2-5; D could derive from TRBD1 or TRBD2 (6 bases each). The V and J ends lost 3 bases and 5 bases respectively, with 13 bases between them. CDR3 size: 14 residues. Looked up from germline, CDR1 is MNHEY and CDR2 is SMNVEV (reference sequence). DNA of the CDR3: TGTGCCAGCAGTTTCCGGAGAGGGGGGGAGACCCAGTACTTC. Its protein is CASSFRRGGETQYF.

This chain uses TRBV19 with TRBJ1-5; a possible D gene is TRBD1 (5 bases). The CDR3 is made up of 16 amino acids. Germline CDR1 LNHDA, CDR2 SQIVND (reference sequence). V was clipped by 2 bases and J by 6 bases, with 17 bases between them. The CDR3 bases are TGTGCCAGTAGTATATTGGGGACCGGAGGAGTTCAGCCCCAGCATTTT. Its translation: CASSILGTGGVQPQHF.

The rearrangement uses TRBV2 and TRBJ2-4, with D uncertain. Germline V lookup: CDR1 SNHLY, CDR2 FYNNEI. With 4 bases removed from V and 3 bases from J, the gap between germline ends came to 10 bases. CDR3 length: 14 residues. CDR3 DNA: TGTGCCAGCAGTGTGGCCTTTGGCAAAAACATTCAGTACTTC. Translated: CASSVAFGKNIQYF. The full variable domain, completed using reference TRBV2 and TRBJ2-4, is EPEVTQTPSHQVTQMGQEVILRCVPISNHLYFYWYRQILGQKVEFLVSFYNNEISEKSEIFDDQFSVERPDGSNFTLKIRSTKLEDSAMYFCASSVAFGKNIQYFGAGTRLSVL.

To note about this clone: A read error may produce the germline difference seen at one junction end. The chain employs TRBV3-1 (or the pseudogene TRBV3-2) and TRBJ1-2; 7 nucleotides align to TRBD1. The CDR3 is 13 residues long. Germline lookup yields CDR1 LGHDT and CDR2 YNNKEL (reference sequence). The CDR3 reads CASSQGGAKGYTF. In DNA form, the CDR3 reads TGTGCCAGCAGTCAAGGGGGCGCTAAAGGCTACACCTTC.

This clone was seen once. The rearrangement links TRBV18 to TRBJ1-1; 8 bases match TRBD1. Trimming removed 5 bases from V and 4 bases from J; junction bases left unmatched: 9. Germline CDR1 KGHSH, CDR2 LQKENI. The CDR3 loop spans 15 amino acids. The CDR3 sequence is CASSTDRARGTEAFF. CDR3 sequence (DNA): TGTGCCAGCTCAACGGACAGGGCACGGGGCACTGAAGCTTTCTTT.

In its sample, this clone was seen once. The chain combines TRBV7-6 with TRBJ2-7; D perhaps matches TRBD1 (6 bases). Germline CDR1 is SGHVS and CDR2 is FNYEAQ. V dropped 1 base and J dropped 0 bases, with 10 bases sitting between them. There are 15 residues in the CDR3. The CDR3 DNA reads TGTGCCAGCAGCTTAGGAGGACAGAGCTCCTACGAGCAGTACTTC. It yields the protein CASSLGGQSSYEQYF.

The CDR3 DNA follows: TGTGCCAGCTCACCAATGGGAGAGACCCAGTACTTC. Translating it yields CASSPMGETQYF. The chain combines TRBV18 with TRBJ2-5; D unresolved. CDR3 length equals 12 residues. The germline CDR1 and CDR2 sequences are KGHSH and LQKENI. V lost 2 bases and J lost 4, with 5 bases in between.

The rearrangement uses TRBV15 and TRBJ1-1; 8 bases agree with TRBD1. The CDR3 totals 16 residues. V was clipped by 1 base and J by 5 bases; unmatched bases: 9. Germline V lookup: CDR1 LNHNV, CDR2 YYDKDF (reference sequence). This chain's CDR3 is CATSRGREQGGTEAFF. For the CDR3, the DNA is TGTGCCACCAGCAGAGGCAGGGAACAGGGGGGGACTGAAGCTTTCTTT.

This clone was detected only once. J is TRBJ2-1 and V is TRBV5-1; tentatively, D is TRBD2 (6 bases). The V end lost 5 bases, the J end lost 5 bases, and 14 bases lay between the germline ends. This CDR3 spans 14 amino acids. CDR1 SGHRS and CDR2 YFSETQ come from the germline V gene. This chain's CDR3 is CASSDGTGHNEQFF. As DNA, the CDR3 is TGCGCCAGCAGTGACGGGACTGGACACAATGAGCAGTTCTTC.

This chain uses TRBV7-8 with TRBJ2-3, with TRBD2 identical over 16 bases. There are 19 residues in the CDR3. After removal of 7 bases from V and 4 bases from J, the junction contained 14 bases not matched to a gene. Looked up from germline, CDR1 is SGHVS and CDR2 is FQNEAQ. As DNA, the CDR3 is TGTGCCAGCACCCTTATTGGGATGGGACTAGCGGGAGGGGCAGATACGCAGTATTTT. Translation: CASTLIGMGLAGGADTQYF.

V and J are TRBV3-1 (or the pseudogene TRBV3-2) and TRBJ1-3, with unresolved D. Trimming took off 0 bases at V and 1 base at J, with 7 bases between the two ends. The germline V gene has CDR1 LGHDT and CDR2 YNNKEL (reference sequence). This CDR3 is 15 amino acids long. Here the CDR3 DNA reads TGTGCCAGCAGCCAAGAGGTACATTCTGGAAACACCATATATTTT. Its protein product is CASSQEVHSGNTIYF.

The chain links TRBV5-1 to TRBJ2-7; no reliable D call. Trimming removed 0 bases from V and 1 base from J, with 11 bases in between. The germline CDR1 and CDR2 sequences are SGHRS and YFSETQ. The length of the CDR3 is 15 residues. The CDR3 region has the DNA TGCGCCAGCAGCTTGGTGGCGGTCTCTTCCTACGAGCAGTACTTC. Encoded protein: CASSLVAVSSYEQYF. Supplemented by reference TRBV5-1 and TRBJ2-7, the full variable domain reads KAGVTQTPRYLIKTRGQQVTLSCSPISGHRSVSWYQQTPGQGLQFLFEYFSETQRNKGNFPGRFSGRQFSNSRSEMNVSTLELGDSALYLCASSLVAVSSYEQYFGPGTRLTVT.

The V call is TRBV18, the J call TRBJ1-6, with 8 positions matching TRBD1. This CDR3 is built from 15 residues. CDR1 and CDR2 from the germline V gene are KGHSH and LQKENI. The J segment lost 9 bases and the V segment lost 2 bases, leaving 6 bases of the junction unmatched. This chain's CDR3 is CASSPTGQAGSPLHF. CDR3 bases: TGTGCCAGCTCACCAACGGGACAGGCCGGTTCACCCCTCCACTTT.

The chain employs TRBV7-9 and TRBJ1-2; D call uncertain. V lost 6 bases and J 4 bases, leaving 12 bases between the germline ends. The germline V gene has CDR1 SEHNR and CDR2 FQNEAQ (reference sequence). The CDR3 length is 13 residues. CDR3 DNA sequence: TGTGCCAGCAGTCCGGAGGAAGGCTATGGCTACACCTTC. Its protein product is CASSPEEGYGYTF.

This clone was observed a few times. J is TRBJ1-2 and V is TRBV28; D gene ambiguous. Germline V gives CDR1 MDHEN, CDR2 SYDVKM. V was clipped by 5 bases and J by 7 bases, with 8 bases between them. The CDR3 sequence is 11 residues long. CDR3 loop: CASSTRRGYTF. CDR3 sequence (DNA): TGTGCCAGCAGTACCCGCCGTGGCTACACCTTC.

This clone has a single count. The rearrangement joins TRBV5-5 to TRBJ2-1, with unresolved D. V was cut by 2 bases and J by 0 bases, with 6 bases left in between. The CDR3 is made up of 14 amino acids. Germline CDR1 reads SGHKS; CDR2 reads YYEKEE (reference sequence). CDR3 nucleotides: TGTGCCAGCAGCTTAACAAGCTCCTACAATGAGCAGTTCTTC. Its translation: CASSLTSSYNEQFF.

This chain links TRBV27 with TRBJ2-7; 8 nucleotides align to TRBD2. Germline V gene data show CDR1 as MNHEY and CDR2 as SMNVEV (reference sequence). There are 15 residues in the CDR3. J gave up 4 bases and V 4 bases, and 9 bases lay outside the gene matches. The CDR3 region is CASSSRTSKGYEQYF. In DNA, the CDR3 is TGTGCCAGCAGTTCCCGGACTAGCAAGGGGTACGAGCAGTACTTC.

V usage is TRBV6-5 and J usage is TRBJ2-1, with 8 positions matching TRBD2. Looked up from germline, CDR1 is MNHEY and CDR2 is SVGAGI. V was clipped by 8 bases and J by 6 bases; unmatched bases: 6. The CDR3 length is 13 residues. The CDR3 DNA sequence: TGTGCCAGCCGCGACGGACTAGCCAATGAGCAGTTCTTC. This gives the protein CASRDGLANEQFF.

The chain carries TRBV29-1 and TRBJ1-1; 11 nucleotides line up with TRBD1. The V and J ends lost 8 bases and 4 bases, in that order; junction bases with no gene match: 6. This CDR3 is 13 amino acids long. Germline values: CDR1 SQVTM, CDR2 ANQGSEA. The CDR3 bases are TGCAGCATTGGGACAGGGGGAATCACTGAAGCTTTCTTT. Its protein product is CSIGTGGITEAFF.